One T cell receptor beta chain is described in this entry. The data were taken from a study of blood T cells in healthy people across ages. Trimming removed 7 bases from V and 4 bases from J; junction bases left unmatched: 4. Germline values: CDR1 MNHNS, CDR2 SASEGT. This CDR3 comprises 14 residues. Primers used in a second PCR of about 7 to 12 cycles were a sample-barcoded 5' primer and a J-beta primer mix. TCRdb independently ran MiXCR on the 5' RACE reads; one entry per CDR3 protein. Here the sample spans 1.2 million to 1.5 million distinct CDR3 sequences, roughly 45% being singletons. The sample consisted of blood. The source is a woman in her late teens or twenties in good health. The chain is built from TRBV6-1 and TRBJ1-6; TRBD1 agrees at 7 bases. The CDR3 protein is CASIQDRYNSPLHF. For the CDR3, the DNA is TGTGCCAGCATTCAGGACAGGTATAATTCACCCCTCCACTTT.